This record looks at one T cell receptor (beta chain) sequence and its context. This record comes from a study of CD4 and CD8 cells across lung adenocarcinoma regions. TCRdb fed the PCR reads into MiXCR, producing one record per CDR3 protein. This table holds around 25,000 distinct CDR3 sequences, around 50% found once. The patients had localized lung adenocarcinoma, a non-small cell subtype. V gave up 0 bases and J gave up 1 base, with 9 bases separating them. CDR1 is MGHRA, CDR2 YSYEKL, per germline. The CDR3 is 15 residues long. This receptor was obtained from a male donor with lung adenocarcinoma. The CD4 and CD8 labels of this study may be unreliable. The V gene is TRBV4-1, the J gene TRBJ1-1; D possibly corresponds to TRBD1 (5 bases). The sample taken for sequencing was CD8+ T cells from the center of a lung tumor. Written as DNA, the CDR3 is TGCGCCAGCAGCCAAGACGGGACCGCGAACACTGAAGCTTTCTTT. Translating gives CASSQDGTANTEAFF.